This T cell receptor (beta chain) is from a study of long-term antiretroviral therapy in people with HIV. Study findings and constraints: For ART adherence, viral resistance and therapy changes, no data were available.

The libraries were made with immunoSEQ v3.0 at survey level. Sequencing used immunoSEQ multiplex PCR; TCRdb keeps in-frame clones, though not all of them. The sample carries about 25,000 clones, 79% recorded once. The CDR3 contains 16 residues. V was shortened by 2 bases and J by 9 bases, with 18 bases between the two germline ends. Germline V gene sequence: CDR1 SGHTS, CDR2 YDEGEE. With respect to this clone: The antigen is not known.

Treatment of all HIV participants took place in the United States. Here the sequenced sample was unsorted PBMCs, taken 2.1 years after starting antiretroviral therapy. V usage is TRBV5-8 and J usage is TRBJ1-6; D might be TRBD1 (6 bases). This clonotype was obtained from a man younger than 45 with HIV. This chain's CDR3 is CASSFIQGAVGSPLHF. The CDR3 region has the DNA TGTGCCAGCAGCTTCATACAGGGTGCCGTTGGTTCACCCCTCCACTTT.